The 4 T cell receptor beta chains given below trace back to one sample, sequenced in a study of blood T cell repertoires in COVID-19. Produced via immunoSEQ multiplex PCR; TCRdb's table is partial and in-frame only. Altogether 60,000 to 80,000 clones are present, 88% being singletons, with the ten largest covering approximately 4.7%. The source material was peripheral blood. All receptors derive from a human donor in a cohort sampled during active COVID-19.

A remark on this clone: The same CDR3 can be traced to other DNA sequences in this sample. This chain joins TRBV18 and TRBJ2-5; D is unresolved. Germline V CDR1 and CDR2: KGHSH, LQKENI. The CDR3 totals 13 residues. V dropped 1 base and J dropped 2 bases, with 5 bases sitting between them. The CDR3 DNA follows: TGTGCCAGCTCACCACGGCAGCAAGAGACCCAGTACTTC. Its protein product is CASSPRQQETQYF.

The V call is TRBV21-1, the J call TRBJ2-3; the table's D call TRBD2 went unverified against the DNA. TRBV21-1 corresponds to a pseudogene. CDR3 length: 16 amino acids. This CDR3 reads CASSNGGSGPQDTQYF. In DNA, the CDR3 is TGTGCCAGCAGCAATGGGGGGAGTGGCCCACAAGATACGCAGTATTTT.

The chain recombines TRBV19 with TRBJ2-1, with 9 bases matching TRBD1. V trimming: 2 bases; J trimming: 4 bases; junction bases outside the gene matches: 3. The CDR3 consists of 15 residues. CDR1 LNHDA and CDR2 SQIVND come from the germline V gene (reference sequence). The CDR3 sequence: CASSIKGTGYNEQFF. CDR3 DNA: TGTGCCAGTAGTATAAAGGGGACAGGGTACAATGAGCAGTTCTTC.

V gene TRBV11-1 combines with J gene TRBJ2-5, with D perhaps matching TRBD2 (6 bases). The CDR3 has 13 amino acids. V was pared by 8 bases and J by 4 bases, with 14 bases between. Germline V gene lookup returns CDR1 SGHAT and CDR2 FQDESV (reference sequence). CDR3 in DNA: TGTGCCAGCTCTCGACTAGACAGAGAGACCCAGTACTTC. Protein: CASSRLDRETQYF.